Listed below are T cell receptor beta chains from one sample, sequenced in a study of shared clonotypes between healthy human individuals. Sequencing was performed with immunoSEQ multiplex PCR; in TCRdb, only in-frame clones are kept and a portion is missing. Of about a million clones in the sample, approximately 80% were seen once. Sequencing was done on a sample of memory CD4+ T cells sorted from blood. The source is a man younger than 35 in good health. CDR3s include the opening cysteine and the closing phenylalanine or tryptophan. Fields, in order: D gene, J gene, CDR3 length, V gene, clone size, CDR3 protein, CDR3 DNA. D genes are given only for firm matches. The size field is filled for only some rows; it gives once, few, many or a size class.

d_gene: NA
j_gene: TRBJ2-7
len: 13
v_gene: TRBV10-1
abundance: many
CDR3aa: CASSEASTYEQYF
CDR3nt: TGCGCCAGCAGTGAAGCCAGTACCTACGAGCAGTACTTC

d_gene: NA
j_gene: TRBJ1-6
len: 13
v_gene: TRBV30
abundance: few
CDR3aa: CAWSVEADSPLHF
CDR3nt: TGTGCCTGGAGTGTAGAGGCAGATTCACCCCTCCACTTT

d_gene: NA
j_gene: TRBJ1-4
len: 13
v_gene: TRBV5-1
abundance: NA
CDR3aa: CASSPGSGEKLFF
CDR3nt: TGCGCCAGCAGCCCTGGGTCAGGGGAAAAACTGTTTTTT

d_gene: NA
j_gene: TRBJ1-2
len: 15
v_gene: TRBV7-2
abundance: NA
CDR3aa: CASSPGLQYGDGYTF
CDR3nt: TGTGCCAGCAGCCCCGGGCTCCAATATGGCGATGGCTACACCTTC

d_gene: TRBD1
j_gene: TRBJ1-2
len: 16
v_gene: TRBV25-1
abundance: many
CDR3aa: CASSPSSGQGNYGYTF
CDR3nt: TGTGCCAGCAGTCCCTCCTCCGGACAGGGGAACTATGGCTACACCTTC

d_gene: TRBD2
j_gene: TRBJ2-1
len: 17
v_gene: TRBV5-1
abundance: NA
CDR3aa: CASSWTSGAISYNEQFF
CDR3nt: TGCGCCAGCAGTTGGACTAGCGGCGCTATCTCCTACAATGAGCAGTTCTTC

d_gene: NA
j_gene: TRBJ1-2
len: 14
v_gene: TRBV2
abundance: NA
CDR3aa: CASSRTGQTYGYTF
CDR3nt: TGTGCCAGCAGTCGCACGGGACAAACCTATGGCTACACCTTC

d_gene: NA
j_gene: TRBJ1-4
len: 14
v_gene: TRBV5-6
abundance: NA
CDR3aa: CASSTGRGNEKLFF
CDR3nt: TGTGCCAGCAGTACCGGCCGGGGAAATGAAAAACTGTTTTTT

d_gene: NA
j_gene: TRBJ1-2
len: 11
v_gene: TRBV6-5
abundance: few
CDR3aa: CASHSDYGYTF
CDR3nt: TGTGCCAGCCACAGTGACTATGGCTACACCTTC

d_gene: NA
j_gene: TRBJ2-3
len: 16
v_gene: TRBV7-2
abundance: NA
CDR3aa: CASRPPGGLSTDTQYF
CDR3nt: TGTGCCAGCAGGCCGCCCGGGGGCCTTAGCACAGATACGCAGTATTTT

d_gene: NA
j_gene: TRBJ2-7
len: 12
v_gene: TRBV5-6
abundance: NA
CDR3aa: CASSLYQYEQYF
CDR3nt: TGTGCCAGCAGCTTGTATCAGTACGAGCAGTACTTC

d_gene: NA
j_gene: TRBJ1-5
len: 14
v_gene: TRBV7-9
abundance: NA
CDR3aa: CASSSQGTNQPQHF
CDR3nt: TGTGCCAGCAGCTCCCAAGGGACCAATCAGCCCCAGCATTTT

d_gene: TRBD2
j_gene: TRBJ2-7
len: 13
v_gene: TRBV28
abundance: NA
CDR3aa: CASTMGGSYEQYF
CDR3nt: TGTGCCAGCACTATGGGAGGGTCCTACGAGCAGTACTTC

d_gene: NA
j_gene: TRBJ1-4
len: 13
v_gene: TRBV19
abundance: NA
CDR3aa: CASSWGFAEKLFF
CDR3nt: TGTGCCAGTAGTTGGGGCTTCGCTGAAAAACTGTTTTTT

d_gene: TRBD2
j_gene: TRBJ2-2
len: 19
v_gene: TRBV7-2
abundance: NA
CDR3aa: CASSLRPGLAIRNTGELFF
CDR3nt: TGTGCCAGCAGCTTGAGACCGGGACTAGCGATCCGGAACACCGGGGAGCTGTTTTTT

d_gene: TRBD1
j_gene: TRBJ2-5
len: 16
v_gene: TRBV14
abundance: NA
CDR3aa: CASSQEGRGRGETQYF
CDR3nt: TGTGCCAGCAGCCAAGAGGGCAGGGGGCGAGGGGAGACCCAGTACTTC

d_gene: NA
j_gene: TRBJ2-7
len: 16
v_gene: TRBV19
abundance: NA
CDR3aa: CASSPARDRVPYEQYF
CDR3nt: TGTGCCAGTAGTCCCGCCCGGGACCGTGTTCCCTACGAGCAGTACTTC

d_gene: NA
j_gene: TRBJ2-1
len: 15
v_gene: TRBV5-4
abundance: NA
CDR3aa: CASSFGAASYNEQFF
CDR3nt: TGTGCCAGCAGCTTTGGAGCTGCGTCCTACAATGAGCAGTTCTTC

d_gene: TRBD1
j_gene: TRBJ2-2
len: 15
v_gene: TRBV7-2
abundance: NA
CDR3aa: CASSLQGASTGELFF
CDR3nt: TGTGCCAGCAGCTTACAGGGGGCGAGTACCGGGGAGCTGTTTTTT

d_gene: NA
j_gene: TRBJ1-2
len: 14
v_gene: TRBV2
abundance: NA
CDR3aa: CASSESPGGGGYTF
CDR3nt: TGTGCCAGCAGTGAATCACCTGGAGGTGGTGGCTACACCTTC

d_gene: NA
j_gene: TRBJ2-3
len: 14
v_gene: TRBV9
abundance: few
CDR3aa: CASSVSGATDTQYF
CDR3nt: TGTGCCAGCAGCGTATCTGGGGCCACAGATACGCAGTATTTT

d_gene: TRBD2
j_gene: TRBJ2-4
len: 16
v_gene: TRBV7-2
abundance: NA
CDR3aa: CASSLAQLAGLNIQYF
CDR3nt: TGTGCCAGCAGCTTAGCCCAACTAGCGGGTCTAAACATTCAGTACTTC

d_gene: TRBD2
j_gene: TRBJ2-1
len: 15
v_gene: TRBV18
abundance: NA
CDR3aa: CASSPQGTSGAEQFF
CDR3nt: TGTGCCAGCTCACCCCAAGGGACTAGCGGGGCAGAGCAGTTCTTC

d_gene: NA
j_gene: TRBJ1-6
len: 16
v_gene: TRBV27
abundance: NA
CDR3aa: CASSARDGSLGSPLHF
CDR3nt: TGTGCCAGCAGTGCCCGGGACGGATCCCTCGGTTCACCCCTCCACTTT

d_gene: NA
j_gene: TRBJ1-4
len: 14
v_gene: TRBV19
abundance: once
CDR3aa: CASSVGQGTEKLFF
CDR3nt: TGTGCCAGTTCTGTGGGACAAGGAACCGAAAAACTGTTTTTT

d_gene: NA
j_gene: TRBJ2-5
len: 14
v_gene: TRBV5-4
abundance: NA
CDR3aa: CASSLESGQETQYF
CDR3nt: TGTGCCAGCAGCTTGGAAAGCGGCCAAGAGACCCAGTACTTC

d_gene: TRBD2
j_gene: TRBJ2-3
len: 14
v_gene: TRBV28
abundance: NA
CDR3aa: CASASGGPTDTQYF
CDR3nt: TGTGCCAGCGCTAGCGGGGGGCCCACAGATACGCAGTATTTT

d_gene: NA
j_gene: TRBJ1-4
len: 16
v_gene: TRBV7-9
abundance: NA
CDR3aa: CASSLGLALTNEKLFF
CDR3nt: TGTGCCAGCAGCTTAGGACTCGCTCTCACTAATGAAAAACTGTTTTTT

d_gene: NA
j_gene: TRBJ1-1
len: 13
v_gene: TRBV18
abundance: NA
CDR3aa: CASSKEGNTEAFF
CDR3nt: TGTGCCAGCTCAAAGGAGGGGAACACTGAAGCTTTCTTT

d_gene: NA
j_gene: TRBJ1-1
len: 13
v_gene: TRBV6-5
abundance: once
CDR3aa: CASKNREGTEAFF
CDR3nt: TGTGCCAGTAAGAACAGGGAGGGCACTGAAGCTTTCTTT

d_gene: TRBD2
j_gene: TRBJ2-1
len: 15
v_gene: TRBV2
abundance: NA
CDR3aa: CASSVAGGRYNEQFF
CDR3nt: TGTGCCAGCAGTGTAGCGGGGGGGCGCTACAATGAGCAGTTCTTC

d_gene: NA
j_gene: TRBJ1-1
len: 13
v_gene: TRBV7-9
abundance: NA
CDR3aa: CASSFEGFTEAFF
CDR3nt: TGTGCCAGCAGCTTCGAGGGGTTCACTGAAGCTTTCTTT

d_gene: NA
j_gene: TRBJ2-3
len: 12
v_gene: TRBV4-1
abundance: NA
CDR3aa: CASSRPADTQYF
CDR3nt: TGCGCCAGCAGTCGGCCGGCAGATACGCAGTATTTT

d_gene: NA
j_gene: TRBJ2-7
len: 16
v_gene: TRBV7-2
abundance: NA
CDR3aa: CASSLAGALSSYEQYF
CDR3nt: TGTGCCAGCAGCTTAGCGGGGGCGTTGAGCTCCTACGAGCAGTACTTC

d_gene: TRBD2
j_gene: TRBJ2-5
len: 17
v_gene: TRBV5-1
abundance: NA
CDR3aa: CASSPHPDSGGEETQYF
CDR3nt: TGCGCCAGCAGCCCACATCCGGATAGCGGGGGAGAAGAGACCCAGTACTTC

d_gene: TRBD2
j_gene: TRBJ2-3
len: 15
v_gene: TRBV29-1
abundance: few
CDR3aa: CSVDGTSGGTDTQYF
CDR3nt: TGCAGCGTCGACGGGACTAGCGGGGGGACAGATACGCAGTATTTT

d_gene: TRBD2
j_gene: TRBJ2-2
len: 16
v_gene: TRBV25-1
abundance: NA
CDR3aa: CASSVLAGGSTGELFF
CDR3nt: TGTGCCAGCAGTGTTCTAGCGGGGGGTAGCACCGGGGAGCTGTTTTTT

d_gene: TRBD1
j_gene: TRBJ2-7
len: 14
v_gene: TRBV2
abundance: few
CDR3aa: CASSEMGQGTEQYF
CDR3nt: TGTGCCAGCAGTGAAATGGGACAGGGGACCGAGCAGTACTTC

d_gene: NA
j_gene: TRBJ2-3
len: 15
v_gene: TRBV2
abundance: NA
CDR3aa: CASKLRGPSTDTQYF
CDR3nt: TGTGCCAGCAAGCTACGGGGCCCTAGCACAGATACGCAGTATTTT

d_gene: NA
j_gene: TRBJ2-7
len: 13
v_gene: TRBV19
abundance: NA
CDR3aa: CASSSPGAGEQYF
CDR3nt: TGTGCCAGTAGTAGCCCCGGTGCTGGCGAGCAGTACTTC

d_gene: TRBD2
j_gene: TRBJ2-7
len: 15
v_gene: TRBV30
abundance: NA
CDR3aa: CAWTRPGLATYEQYF
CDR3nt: TGTGCCTGGACTCGTCCGGGACTAGCTACCTACGAGCAGTACTTC

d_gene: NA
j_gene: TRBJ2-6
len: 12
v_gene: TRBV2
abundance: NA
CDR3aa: CASKGRANVLTF
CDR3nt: TGTGCCAGCAAGGGTAGGGCCAACGTCCTGACTTTC

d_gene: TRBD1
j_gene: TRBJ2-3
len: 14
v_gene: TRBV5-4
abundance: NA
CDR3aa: CARSRDRRTDTQYF
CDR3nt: TGTGCCAGAAGCCGGGACAGGCGCACAGATACGCAGTATTTT

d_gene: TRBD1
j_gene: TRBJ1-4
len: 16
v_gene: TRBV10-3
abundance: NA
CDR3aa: CAISDRRDRGLGKLFF
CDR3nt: TGTGCCATCAGTGACCGCCGGGACAGGGGGCTCGGAAAACTGTTTTTT

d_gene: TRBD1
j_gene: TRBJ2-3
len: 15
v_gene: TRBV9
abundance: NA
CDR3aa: CASSQTGTRGDTQYF
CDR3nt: TGTGCCAGCAGCCAGACAGGGACCAGAGGGGATACGCAGTATTTT

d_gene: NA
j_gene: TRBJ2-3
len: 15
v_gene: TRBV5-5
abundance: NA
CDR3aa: CASSLAMVVSDTQYF
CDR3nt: TGTGCCAGCAGCTTGGCCATGGTAGTCTCAGATACGCAGTATTTT

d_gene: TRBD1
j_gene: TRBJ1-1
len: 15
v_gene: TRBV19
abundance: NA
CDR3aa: CASSSPQGMNTEAFF
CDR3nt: TGTGCCAGTAGTAGCCCACAGGGGATGAACACTGAAGCTTTCTTT

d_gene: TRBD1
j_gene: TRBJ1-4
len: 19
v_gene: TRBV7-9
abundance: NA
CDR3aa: CASSYPGTGARGTNEKLFF
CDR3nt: TGTGCCAGCAGCTATCCCGGGACAGGCGCCAGGGGGACTAATGAAAAACTGTTTTTT

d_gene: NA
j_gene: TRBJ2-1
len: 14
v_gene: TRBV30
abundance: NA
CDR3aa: CAWSVRSSYNEQFF
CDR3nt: TGTGCCTGGAGTGTACGGTCCAGTTACAATGAGCAGTTCTTC

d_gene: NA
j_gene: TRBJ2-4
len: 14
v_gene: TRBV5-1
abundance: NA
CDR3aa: CASSLARPDDIQYF
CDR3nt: TGCGCCAGCAGCTTAGCTAGACCCGATGACATTCAGTACTTC

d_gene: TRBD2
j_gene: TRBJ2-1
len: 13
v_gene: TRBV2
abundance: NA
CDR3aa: CASSVSSGGAQFF
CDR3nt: TGTGCCAGCAGTGTATCTAGCGGGGGGGCTCAGTTCTTC

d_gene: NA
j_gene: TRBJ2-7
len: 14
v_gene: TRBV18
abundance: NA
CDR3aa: CASSLENGAYEQYF
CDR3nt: TGTGCCAGCTCACTGGAAAATGGGGCCTACGAGCAGTACTTC

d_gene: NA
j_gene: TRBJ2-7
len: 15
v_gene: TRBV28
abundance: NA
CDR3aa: CASSPERESSYEQYF
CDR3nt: TGTGCCAGCAGTCCGGAAAGGGAGAGCTCCTACGAGCAGTACTTC

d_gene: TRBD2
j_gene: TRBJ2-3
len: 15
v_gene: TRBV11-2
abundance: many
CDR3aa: CASSLQRGFTDTQYF
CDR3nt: TGTGCCAGCAGCTTACAGCGGGGTTTTACAGATACGCAGTATTTT